This record covers a single TCR beta chain. The antigen is not known. The germline V and J ends were trimmed by 3 bases and 2 bases, with 10 bases remaining between them. Germline V gene data show CDR1 as MNHEY and CDR2 as SMNVEV (reference sequence). The CDR3 is 14 residues long. Alopecia areata patients gave lesional scalp punch biopsies and peripheral blood samples. The sorting of PBMCs gave CD4+ and CD8+ T cells. These data belong to a study of CD8+ T cells in alopecia areata. Study-wide results and caveats: Alphabeta T cells residing in normal skin are also sequenced in scalp samples.

Reverse transcribed after extraction, RNA yielded cDNA as the sequencing template. Measured with immunoSEQ multiplex PCR; TCRdb has only the in-frame clones, and not every one. The data contain 150,000 or so clones, about 67% of them seen just once; the ten biggest clones take up 9.5% to 12%. V gene TRBV27 combines with J gene TRBJ2-5; D is undetermined. The sample consisted of CD8+ T cells sorted from blood, taken at week 0. This TCR came from a human donor with alopecia areata. The CDR3 DNA reads TGTGCCAGCAGTTTGACGCCACAGCAAGAGACCCAGTACTTC. This sequence encodes CASSLTPQQETQYF.